Below are 24 T cell receptor beta chains sequenced from a single sample in a study of cytomegalovirus exposure and HLA in healthy donors. With 60 Vbeta and 13 Jbeta primers, the PCR was carried out. This table comes from immunoSEQ multiplex PCR, and its TCRdb copy is limited to in-frame clones, with some not included. The sample shows tens of thousands of clones, about 89% of them seen only once. The source material was PBMCs. The receptors here all came from a man younger than 45 in good health and CMV-seropositive.

The chain's CDR3 is CASSLGGGGWYEQYF. The CDR3 DNA sequence: TGTGCCAGCAGCTTGGGGGGCGGGGGTTGGTACGAGCAGTACTTC. J is TRBJ2-7 and V is TRBV5-6, with 7 bases fitting TRBD2. The CDR3 has 15 residues. Germline CDR1 and CDR2: SGHDT and YYEEEE. Trimming took 0 bases from V and 4 from J; bases not matched to a gene: 7.

The chain links TRBV7-2 to TRBJ2-1; 11 bases fit TRBD2. V shed 3 bases, J shed 6 bases, and the junction held 4 bases outside the gene matches. The CDR3 covers 15 residues. The germline CDR1 and CDR2 sequences are SGHTA and FQGNSA. CDR3 in DNA: TGTGCCAGCAGCTTGGGGACTAGCGGTGTCAATGAGCAGTTCTTC. Translating gives CASSLGTSGVNEQFF.

Notes on this clone: The junction does not match germline at one end; this may be a read error. The V call is TRBV7-7, the J call TRBJ2-1; possibly TRBD1 for D (6 bases). Germline V CDR1 and CDR2: SSHAT, FNYEAQ (reference sequence). CDR3 length: 14 amino acids. The DNA for the CDR3 is TGTGCTAGCAGCCCAGGGGAATCCTACAATGAGCAGTTCTTC. Its protein product is CASSPGESYNEQFF.

The J gene is TRBJ2-1, the V gene TRBV19; TRBD2 matches at 8 bases. The V gene's germline CDR1 is LNHDA and CDR2 SQIVND (reference sequence). Unmatched junction bases numbered 8, after V lost 6 bases and J lost 7 bases. CDR3 length: 14 residues. CDR3 coding DNA: TGTGCCAGTAGGGAAGCGGGAGAGGGGAATGAGCAGTTCTTC. This codes for CASREAGEGNEQFF.

This clone was detected a few times. The CDR3 here is CASSLGQGGEKLFF. The CDR3 bases are TGCGCCAGCAGCTTAGGACAGGGTGGTGAAAAACTGTTTTTT. This sequence joins TRBV5-1 and TRBJ1-4; 8 bases map to TRBD1. Germline loops: CDR1 SGHRS, CDR2 YFSETQ. The CDR3 runs 14 residues. Trimming took 2 bases from V and 7 from J; bases not matched to a gene: 4.

J is TRBJ2-1 and V is TRBV29-1; the match to TRBD2 covers 9 bases. Germline CDR1 and CDR2: SQVTM and ANQGSEA. The CDR3 length is 15 residues. The ends lost 6 bases at V and 8 bases at J; junction bases unmatched: 14. The CDR3 region is CSVRTWAGGTDEQFF. As DNA, the CDR3 is TGCAGCGTCCGAACGTGGGCGGGAGGGACCGATGAGCAGTTCTTC.

On this clone: One end of the junction is discordant with germline, which a read error may explain. This chain links TRBV6-1 with TRBJ2-2; 7 bases line up with TRBD1. Per the germline V gene, CDR1 is MNHNS and CDR2 is SASEGT. CDR3 length: 14 residues. This CDR3 reads CAIWDSFVIGELLF. CDR3 coding DNA: TGTGCCATCTGGGACAGCTTTGTGATCGGGGAGCTGCTTTTT.

V gene TRBV27 combines with J gene TRBJ1-2; 10 positions agree with TRBD1. This CDR3 region has 14 residues. V trimming: 4 bases; J trimming: 4 bases; junction bases outside the gene matches: 3. Germline CDR1 reads MNHEY; CDR2 reads SMNVEV (reference sequence). CDR3 loop: CASSSTGGFYGYTF. CDR3 coding DNA: TGTGCCAGCAGTTCGACAGGGGGCTTCTATGGCTACACCTTC.

V gene TRBV4-2 combines with J gene TRBJ2-5; TRBD2 matches 7 bases. V gave up 0 bases and J gave up 1 base; unmatched junction bases: 11. Germline assignment: CDR1 LGHNA and CDR2 YNFKEQ. The CDR3 is 18 amino acids. In nucleotides, the CDR3 is TGTGCCAGCAGCCAAGATATCCGGGGAGGGCCCCTCCAAGAGACCCAGTACTTC. This codes for CASSQDIRGGPLQETQYF.

This chain connects TRBV4-1 to TRBJ1-2; perhaps TRBD1 as D (5 bases). Germline V gives CDR1 MGHRA, CDR2 YSYEKL. The CDR3 has 16 amino acids. Deletions cut 2 bases from V and 6 bases from J, with 19 bases between. CDR3 loop: CASSQFGSGFVDGYTF. The DNA of the CDR3 is TGCGCCAGCAGCCAATTCGGGTCAGGGTTTGTCGATGGCTACACCTTC.

The J gene is TRBJ1-1, the V gene TRBV7-9; 10 nucleotides line up with TRBD1. This CDR3 is 15 amino acids long. The V and J ends lost 3 bases and 7 bases, in that order; junction bases with no gene match: 8. The germline gives CDR1 SEHNR, CDR2 FQNEAQ (reference sequence). As DNA, the CDR3 is TGTGCCAGCAGCTTGACAGGGGGCTTACGGGGTGAAGCTTTCTTT. Its protein product is CASSLTGGLRGEAFF.

In the case of this clone: Relative to the germline gene, one junction end is altered; a read error may explain this. This chain connects TRBV7-7 to TRBJ2-3; 12 bases are a match to TRBD1. The CDR3 is 18 amino acids. Germline loops: CDR1 SSHAT, CDR2 FNYEAQ (reference sequence). The CDR3 protein is CASSPRLGDRGRADTQYF. CDR3 bases: TGTGCTAGCAGCCCTCGCCTTGGGGACAGGGGGCGCGCAGATACGCAGTATTTT.

The CDR3 region has the DNA TGCAGCGTTGCAGGGACTAGCGGAGCCCCCTCCTACAATGAGCAGTTCTTC. Its translation is CSVAGTSGAPSYNEQFF. This sequence joins TRBV29-1 and TRBJ2-1; 11 nucleotides line up with TRBD2. This CDR3 is 17 amino acids long. Germline-derived CDR1 and CDR2 are SQVTM and ANQGSEA. V was pared by 4 bases and J by 0 bases, with 8 bases of the junction left unmatched.

This clone was seen more than once but under ten times. This chain connects TRBV5-1 to TRBJ2-7, with a possible D match to TRBD2 (7 bases). Germline CDR1 and CDR2: SGHRS and YFSETQ. V shed 2 bases and J shed 2 bases, with 11 bases lying between them. The CDR3 loop spans 14 amino acids. The chain's CDR3 is CASSFREGAYEQYF. CDR3 DNA: TGCGCCAGCAGCTTCAGGGAGGGGGCCTACGAGCAGTACTTC.

The V call is TRBV5-4, the J call TRBJ2-1; 8 bases agree with TRBD2. CDR1 and CDR2 (germline): SGHNT, YYREEE (reference sequence). The CDR3 covers 14 residues. V trimming: 4 bases; J trimming: 8 bases; junction bases outside the gene matches: 8. For the CDR3, the DNA is TGTGCCAGCAGCCCCAGCGGGAGAGGGGATGAGCAGTTCTTC. It is translated as CASSPSGRGDEQFF.

This sequence joins TRBV5-4 and TRBJ2-7; TRBD2 aligns across 7 bases. The CDR3 is 14 amino acids. The germline CDR1 and CDR2 sequences are SGHNT and YYREEE (reference sequence). Unmatched junction bases numbered 7, after V lost 3 bases and J lost 4 bases. Written as DNA, the CDR3 is TGTGCCAGCAGCTCTGGGACTAAAATTTACGAGCAGTACTTC. As protein: CASSSGTKIYEQYF. The variable domain in full, with the rest retrieved from reference TRBV5-4 and TRBJ2-7, is ETGVTQSPTHLIKTRGQQVTLRCSSQSGHNTVSWYQQALGQGPQFIFQYYREEENGRGNFPPRFSGLQFPNYSSELNVNALELDDSALYLCASSSGTKIYEQYFGPGTRLTVT.

This chain links TRBV7-3 with TRBJ2-3, with 7 bases that match TRBD2. CDR1 SGHTA and CDR2 FQGTGA come from the germline V gene. The trim removed 5 bases at V and 0 bases at J, leaving 8 bases unmatched. The CDR3 runs to 16 residues. CDR3 bases: TGTGCCAGCAGCCCACAACTAGCGCTAAGCACAGATACGCAGTATTTT. As protein: CASSPQLALSTDTQYF.

J is TRBJ2-7 and V is TRBV7-2, with TRBD2 identical over 11 bases. V lost 5 bases and J lost 2; bases outside the gene matches: 8. CDR1 and CDR2 (germline): SGHTA, FQGNSA. This CDR3 spans 16 amino acids. The CDR3 is CASSPTGLAVTYEQYF. The DNA for the CDR3 is TGTGCCAGCAGCCCTACGGGACTAGCGGTGACCTACGAGCAGTACTTC. Drawing the rest from reference TRBV7-2 and TRBJ2-7, the complete variable domain is GAGVSQSPSNKVTEKGKDVELRCDPISGHTALYWYRQSLGQGLEFLIYFQGNSAPDKSGLPSDRFSAERTGGSVSTLTIQRTQQEDSAVYLCASSPTGLAVTYEQYFGPGTRLTVT.

This clone has only one observation. The J gene is TRBJ2-5, the V gene TRBV7-9; tentative D call: TRBD2 (6 bases). CDR3 length: 15 amino acids. Germline-derived CDR1 and CDR2 are SEHNR and FQNEAQ (reference sequence). The V end lost 2 bases, the J end lost 3 bases, and 13 bases lay between the germline ends. Here the CDR3 DNA reads TGTGCCAGCAGCTTAACGGGGACTGTAAAAGAGACCCAGTACTTC. Translated: CASSLTGTVKETQYF.

The chain joins TRBV5-8 to TRBJ1-4, with 8 bases that match TRBD1. The CDR3 runs to 17 residues. The germline V gene has CDR1 SGHTS and CDR2 YDEGEE. Trimming removed 1 base from V and 6 bases from J; junction bases left unmatched: 11. The CDR3 coding sequence is TGTGCCAGCAGCTTGTTTGTGGGGCAGGGGGCGCATGAAAAACTGTTTTTT. This encodes CASSLFVGQGAHEKLFF.

This clone was seen once. V is TRBV7-8 and J is TRBJ2-3; no firm D call. This CDR3 has 12 amino acids. In germline, CDR1 is SGHVS, CDR2 FQNEAQ. V lost 3 bases and J 3 bases, leaving 4 bases between the germline ends. CDR3 nucleotide sequence: TGTGCCAGCAGCTTCTTGACAGATACGCAGTATTTT. It yields the protein CASSFLTDTQYF.

The rearrangement uses TRBV27 and TRBJ2-6, with D possibly TRBD2 on 5 matching bases. The CDR3 loop spans 13 amino acids. Trimming pared 6 bases from V and 16 bases from J, leaving 19 bases between. Per germline, CDR1 MNHEY and CDR2 SMNVEV (reference sequence). The CDR3 DNA sequence: TGTGCCAGCAGGGGAGAACCCGGTTATTTACTGACTTTC. Its protein is CASRGEPGYLLTF.

This clone was seen a few times. The CDR3 DNA reads TGTGCCAGCAGCGGACAGGGAGCGGGATTCCAGTACTTC. Protein: CASSGQGAGFQYF. This chain links TRBV6-1 with TRBJ2-7, with a tentative D call TRBD1 (8 bases). The ends were cut back, 6 bases at V and 10 bases at J, with 19 bases in the middle. The CDR3 spans 13 residues. Germline CDR1 reads MNHNS; CDR2 reads SASEGT.

This clone came up once. The chain combines TRBV19 with TRBJ2-7; 13 bases are shared with TRBD2. The V segment lost 4 bases and the J segment 7 bases; nucleotides outside the gene matches: 13. Germline CDR1 is LNHDA and CDR2 is SQIVND (reference sequence). The CDR3 runs 17 residues. As DNA, the CDR3 is TGTGCCAGTAGTACCCGGGGACTAGCGGGACTGGCTGGAGAGCAGTACTTC. Encoded protein: CASSTRGLAGLAGEQYF.